The 8 T cell receptor beta chains below all came from one sample that was sequenced in a study of post-analysis software for immune sequencing data (dated by TCRdb to the mid-2010s). What the research found in general, with its limitations: Patients showed significantly higher frequencies than controls for a handful of TRBV segments, among them TRBV5-6, TRBV5-1 and TRBV20-1.

Library construction relied on PCR. These reads were obtained on an Illumina HiSeq 2500. To reduce PCR and sequencing biases, unique molecular identifiers were built into the TCR beta cDNA libraries. Through fastp at Q25 and MiXCR, TCRdb rebuilt clones from the public reads, retaining in-frame beta chains. Identical CDR3 proteins give one entry, which carries the most common genes and DNA. In all, the sample holds roughly 580,000 distinct CDR3 sequences, and around 40% of those were seen once. In total, the top ten clones hold over 1.5% of the sample. For these TCRs, the target antigens are not known. Input material: blood. These receptors were obtained from a girl aged 10 to 17 with multiple sclerosis.

V usage is TRBV7-9 and J usage is TRBJ2-1; a possible D gene is TRBD2 (6 bases). Trimming pared 5 bases from V and 9 bases from J, leaving 11 bases between. Germline CDR1 and CDR2: SEHNR and FQNEAQ (reference sequence). The CDR3 length is 12 residues. The CDR3 DNA follows: TGTGCCAGCAGCCCCCCCGGGAGTGAGCAGTTCTTC. Protein product: CASSPPGSEQFF. Drawing the rest from reference TRBV7-9 and TRBJ2-1, the complete variable domain is DTGVSQNPRHKITKRGQNVTFRCDPISEHNRLYWYRQTLGQGPEFLTYFQNEAQLEKSRLLSDRFSAERPKGSFSTLEIQRTEQGDSAMYLCASSPPGSEQFFGPGTRLTVL.

This clonotype was observed a handful of times. This chain uses TRBV12-3 or TRBV12-4 with TRBJ2-5; the D is unclear. Trimming shortened V by 11 bases and J by 1 base, and 11 bases separated the two germline ends. The CDR3 has 12 amino acids. For the CDR3, the DNA is TGTGCCTCATCCGGGTTCCAAGAGACCCAGTACTTC. As protein: CASSGFQETQYF.

The chain joins TRBV5-1 to TRBJ2-7; D perhaps matches TRBD2 (5 bases). Germline CDR1 and CDR2: SGHRS and YFSETQ. V was cut by 5 bases and J by 2 bases, with 11 bases left in between. The CDR3 has 13 amino acids. CDR3 bases: TGCGCCAGCAGGGGGAGTGGCACCTACGAGCAGTACTTC. This sequence encodes CASRGSGTYEQYF.

The chain employs TRBV24-1 and TRBJ2-1; D is possibly TRBD2 (6 bases). The CDR3 spans 17 residues. Germline V CDR1 and CDR2: KGHDR, SFDVKD. V was cut by 2 bases and J by 2 bases, with 15 bases left in between. The CDR3 here is CATSDSDGSIPYNEQFF. The CDR3, as DNA: TGTGCCACCAGTGATTCGGACGGGAGTATCCCCTACAATGAGCAGTTCTTC.

V is TRBV5-1 and J is TRBJ2-7; the D call may be TRBD1 or TRBD2 (5 bases each). The CDR3 is 15 amino acids. V lost 1 base and J lost 3, with 14 bases in between. Germline V gene lookup returns CDR1 SGHRS and CDR2 YFSETQ. The CDR3 DNA reads TGCGCCAGCAGCTTGATCCCGGGACGGAACTACGAGCAGTACTTC. The encoded protein is CASSLIPGRNYEQYF.

This clonotype turned up a few times. The V gene is TRBV5-1, the J gene TRBJ2-2, with 7 bases fitting TRBD2. The CDR3 spans 17 residues. Trimming removed 0 bases from V and 4 bases from J; junction bases left unmatched: 9. The V gene's germline CDR1 is SGHRS and CDR2 YFSETQ. CDR3 bases: TGCGCCAGCAGCTTGGCCTCAGGACTAGAGGGCACCGGGGAGCTGTTTTTT. It encodes CASSLASGLEGTGELFF.

About this clonotype itself: Lacking the conserved final phenylalanine or tryptophan, this CDR3 likely reflects a read error. The genes are TRBV12-3 or TRBV12-4 and TRBJ2-5; D possibly corresponds to TRBD2 (5 bases). This CDR3 spans 15 amino acids. V was pared by 5 bases and J by 4 bases, with 17 bases between. The CDR3: CASSVAVGSSETQYS. CDR3 sequence (DNA): TGTGCCAGCAGTGTCGCGGTAGGGAGCTCAGAGACCCAGTACTCC.

This chain connects TRBV29-1 to TRBJ1-2; D perhaps matches TRBD1 (5 bases). The germline gives CDR1 SQVTM, CDR2 ANQGSEA. The CDR3 has 12 residues. Trimming removed 7 bases from V and 7 bases from J, with 16 bases in between. CDR3 amino acids: CSAEDPGLGYTF. CDR3 coding DNA: TGCAGCGCCGAAGATCCAGGGCTTGGCTACACCTTC.